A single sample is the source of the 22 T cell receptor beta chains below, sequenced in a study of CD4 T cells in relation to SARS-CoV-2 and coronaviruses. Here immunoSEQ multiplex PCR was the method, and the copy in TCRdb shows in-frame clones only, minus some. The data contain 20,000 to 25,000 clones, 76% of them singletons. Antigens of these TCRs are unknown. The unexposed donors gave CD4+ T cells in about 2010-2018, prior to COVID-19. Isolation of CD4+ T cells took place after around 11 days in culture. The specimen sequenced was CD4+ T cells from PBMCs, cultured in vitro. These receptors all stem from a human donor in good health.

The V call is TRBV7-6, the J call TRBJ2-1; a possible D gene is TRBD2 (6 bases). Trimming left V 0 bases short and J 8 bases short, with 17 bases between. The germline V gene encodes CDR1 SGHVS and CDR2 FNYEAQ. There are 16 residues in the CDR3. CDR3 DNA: TGTGCCAGCAGCTTAGCTCCGTCCGGGAGCGGCGATGAGCAGTTCTTC. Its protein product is CASSLAPSGSGDEQFF.

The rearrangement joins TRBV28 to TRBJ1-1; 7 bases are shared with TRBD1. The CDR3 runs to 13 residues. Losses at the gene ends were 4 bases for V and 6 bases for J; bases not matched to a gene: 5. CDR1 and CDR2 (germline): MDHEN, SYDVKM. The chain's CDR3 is CASSSGQAPEAFF. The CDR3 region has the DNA TGTGCCAGCAGTTCAGGACAGGCCCCTGAAGCTTTCTTT.

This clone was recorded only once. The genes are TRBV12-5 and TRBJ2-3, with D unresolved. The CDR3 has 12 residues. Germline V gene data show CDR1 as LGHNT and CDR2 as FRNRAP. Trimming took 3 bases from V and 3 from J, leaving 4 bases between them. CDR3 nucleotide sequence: TGTGCTAGTGGTTTTACAACAGATACGCAGTATTTT. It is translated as CASGFTTDTQYF.

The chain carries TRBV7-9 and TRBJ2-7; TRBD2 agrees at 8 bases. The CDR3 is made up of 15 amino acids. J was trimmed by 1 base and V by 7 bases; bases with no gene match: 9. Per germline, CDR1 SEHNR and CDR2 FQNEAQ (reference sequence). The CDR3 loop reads CASTLGGGLSYEQYF. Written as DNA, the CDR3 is TGTGCCAGCACCCTAGGCGGGGGGCTATCCTACGAGCAGTACTTC.

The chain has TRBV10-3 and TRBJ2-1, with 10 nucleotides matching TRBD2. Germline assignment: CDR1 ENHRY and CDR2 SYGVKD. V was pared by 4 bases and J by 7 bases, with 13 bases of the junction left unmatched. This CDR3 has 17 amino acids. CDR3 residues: CAISGASGRYVGNEQFF. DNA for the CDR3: TGTGCCATCAGTGGGGCTAGCGGGAGATATGTGGGGAATGAGCAGTTCTTC.

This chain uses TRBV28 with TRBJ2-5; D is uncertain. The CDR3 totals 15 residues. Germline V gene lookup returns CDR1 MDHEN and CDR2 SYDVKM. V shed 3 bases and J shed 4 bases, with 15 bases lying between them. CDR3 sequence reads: CASSFAPGVLETQYF. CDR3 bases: TGTGCCAGCAGTTTCGCCCCGGGTGTCTTAGAGACCCAGTACTTC. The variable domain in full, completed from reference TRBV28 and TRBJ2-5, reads DVKVTQSSRYLVKRTGEKVFLECVQDMDHENMFWYRQDPGLGLRLIYFSYDVKMKEKGDIPEGYSVSREKKERFSLILESASTNQTSMYLCASSFAPGVLETQYFGPGTRLLVL.

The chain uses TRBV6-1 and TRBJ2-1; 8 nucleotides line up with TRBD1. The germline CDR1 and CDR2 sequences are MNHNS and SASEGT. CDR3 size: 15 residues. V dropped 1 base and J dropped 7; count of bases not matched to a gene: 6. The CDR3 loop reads CASSEETGVLNEQFF. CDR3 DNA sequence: TGTGCCAGCAGTGAAGAGACAGGGGTCCTTAATGAGCAGTTCTTC.

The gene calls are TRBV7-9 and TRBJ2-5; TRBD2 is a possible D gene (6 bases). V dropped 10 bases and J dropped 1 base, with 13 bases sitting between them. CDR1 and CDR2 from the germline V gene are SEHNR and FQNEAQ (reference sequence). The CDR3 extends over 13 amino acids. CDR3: CAIGGVLQETQYF. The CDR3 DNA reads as TGTGCCATCGGAGGGGTCCTCCAAGAGACCCAGTACTTC.

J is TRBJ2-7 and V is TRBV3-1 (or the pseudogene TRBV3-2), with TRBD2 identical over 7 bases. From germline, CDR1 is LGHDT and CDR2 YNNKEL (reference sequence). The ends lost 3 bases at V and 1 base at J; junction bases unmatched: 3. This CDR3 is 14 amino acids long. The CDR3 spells CASSQSGASYEQYF. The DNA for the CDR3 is TGTGCCAGCAGCCAGAGCGGGGCATCCTACGAGCAGTACTTC.

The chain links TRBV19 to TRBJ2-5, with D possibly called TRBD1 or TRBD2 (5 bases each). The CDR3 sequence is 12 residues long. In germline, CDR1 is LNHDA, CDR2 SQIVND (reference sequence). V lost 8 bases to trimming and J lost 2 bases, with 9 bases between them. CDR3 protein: CASGDVQETQYF. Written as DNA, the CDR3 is TGTGCCAGTGGGGACGTTCAAGAGACCCAGTACTTC.

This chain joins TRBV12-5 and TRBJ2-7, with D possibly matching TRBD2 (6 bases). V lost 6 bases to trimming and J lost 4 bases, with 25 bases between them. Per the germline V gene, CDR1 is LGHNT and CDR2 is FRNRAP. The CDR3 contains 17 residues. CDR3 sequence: CASGGGPGLPGGYEQYF. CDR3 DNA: TGTGCTAGTGGGGGGGGACCGGGGCTCCCCGGTGGGTACGAGCAGTACTTC.

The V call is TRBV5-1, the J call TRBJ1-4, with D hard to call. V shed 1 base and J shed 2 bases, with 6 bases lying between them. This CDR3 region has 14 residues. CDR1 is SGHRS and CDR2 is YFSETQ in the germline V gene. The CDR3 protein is CASSLLGTNEKLFF. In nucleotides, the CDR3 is TGCGCCAGCAGCTTGTTGGGGACTAATGAAAAACTGTTTTTT.

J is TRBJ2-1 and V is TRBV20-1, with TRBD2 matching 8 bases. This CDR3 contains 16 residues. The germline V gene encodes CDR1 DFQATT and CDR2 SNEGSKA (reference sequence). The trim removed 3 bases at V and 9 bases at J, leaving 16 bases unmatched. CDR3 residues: CSASLSGTRGRGEQFF. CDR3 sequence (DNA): TGCAGTGCTAGTCTATCCGGGACTAGGGGCAGGGGTGAGCAGTTCTTC.

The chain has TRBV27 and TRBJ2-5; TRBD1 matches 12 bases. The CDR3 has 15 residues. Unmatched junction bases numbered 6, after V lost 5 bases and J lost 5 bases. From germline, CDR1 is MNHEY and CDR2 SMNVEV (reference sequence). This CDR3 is CASSPGTGGAETQYF. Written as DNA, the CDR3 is TGTGCCAGCAGTCCGGGGACAGGGGGCGCGGAGACCCAGTACTTC.

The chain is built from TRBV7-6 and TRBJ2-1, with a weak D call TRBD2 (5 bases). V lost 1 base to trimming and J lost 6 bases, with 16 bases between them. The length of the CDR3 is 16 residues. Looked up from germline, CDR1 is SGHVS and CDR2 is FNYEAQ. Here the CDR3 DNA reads TGTGCCAGCAGCTTAGGAGCAGGAGATGCGGGCAATGAGCAGTTCTTC. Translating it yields CASSLGAGDAGNEQFF.

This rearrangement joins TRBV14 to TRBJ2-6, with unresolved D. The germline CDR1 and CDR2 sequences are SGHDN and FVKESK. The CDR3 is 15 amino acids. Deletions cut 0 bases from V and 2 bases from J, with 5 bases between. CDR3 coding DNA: TGTGCCAGCAGCCAAGATGGGACTGGGGCCAACGTCCTGACTTTC. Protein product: CASSQDGTGANVLTF. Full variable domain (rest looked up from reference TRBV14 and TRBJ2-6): EAGVTQFPSHSVIEKGQTVTLRCDPISGHDNLYWYRRVMGKEIKFLLHFVKESKQDESGMPNNRFLAERTGGTYSTLKVQPAELEDSGVYFCASSQDGTGANVLTFGAGSRLTVL.

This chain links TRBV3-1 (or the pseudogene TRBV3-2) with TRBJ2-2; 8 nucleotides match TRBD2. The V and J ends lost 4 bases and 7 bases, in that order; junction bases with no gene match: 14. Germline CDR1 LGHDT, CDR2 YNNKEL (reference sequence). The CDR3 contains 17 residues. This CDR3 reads CASSPHGLASGVGELFF. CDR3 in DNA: TGTGCCAGCAGCCCTCACGGACTAGCCTCAGGGGTCGGGGAGCTGTTTTTT.

CDR3 DNA: TGCGCCAGCAGCCAAGTAGGGCAATCCCGTGGCTACACCTTC. This gives the protein CASSQVGQSRGYTF. J is TRBJ1-2 and V is TRBV4-1; D uncertain. CDR3 length: 14 amino acids. CDR1 is MGHRA and CDR2 is YSYEKL in the germline V gene. V gave up 1 base and J gave up 7 bases, with 13 bases separating them.

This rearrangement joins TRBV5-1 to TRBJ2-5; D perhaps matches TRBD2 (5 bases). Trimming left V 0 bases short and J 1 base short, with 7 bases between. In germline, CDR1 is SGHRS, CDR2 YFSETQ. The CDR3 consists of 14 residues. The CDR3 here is CASSLADSQETQYF. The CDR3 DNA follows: TGCGCCAGCAGCTTGGCGGACTCCCAAGAGACCCAGTACTTC.

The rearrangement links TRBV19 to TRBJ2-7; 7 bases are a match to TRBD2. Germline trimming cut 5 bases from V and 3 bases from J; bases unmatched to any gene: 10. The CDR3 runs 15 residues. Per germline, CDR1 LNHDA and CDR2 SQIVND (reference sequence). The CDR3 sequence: CASSSRRDYSYEQYF. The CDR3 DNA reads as TGTGCCAGTAGTTCCCGCCGGGACTATAGCTACGAGCAGTACTTC.

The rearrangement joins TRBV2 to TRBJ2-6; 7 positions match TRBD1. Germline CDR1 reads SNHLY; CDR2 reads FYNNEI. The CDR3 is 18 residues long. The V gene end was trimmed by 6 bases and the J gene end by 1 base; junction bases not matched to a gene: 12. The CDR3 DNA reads TGTGCCAGCAGAAATAACAGGGGATGGGCGTCTGGGGCCAACGTCCTGACTTTC. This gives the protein CASRNNRGWASGANVLTF.

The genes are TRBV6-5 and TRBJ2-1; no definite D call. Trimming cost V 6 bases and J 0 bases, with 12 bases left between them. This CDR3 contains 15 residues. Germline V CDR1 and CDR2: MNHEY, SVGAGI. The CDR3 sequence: CASSLPSSSYNEQFF. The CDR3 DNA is TGTGCCAGCAGCCTTCCGTCGAGCTCCTACAATGAGCAGTTCTTC.